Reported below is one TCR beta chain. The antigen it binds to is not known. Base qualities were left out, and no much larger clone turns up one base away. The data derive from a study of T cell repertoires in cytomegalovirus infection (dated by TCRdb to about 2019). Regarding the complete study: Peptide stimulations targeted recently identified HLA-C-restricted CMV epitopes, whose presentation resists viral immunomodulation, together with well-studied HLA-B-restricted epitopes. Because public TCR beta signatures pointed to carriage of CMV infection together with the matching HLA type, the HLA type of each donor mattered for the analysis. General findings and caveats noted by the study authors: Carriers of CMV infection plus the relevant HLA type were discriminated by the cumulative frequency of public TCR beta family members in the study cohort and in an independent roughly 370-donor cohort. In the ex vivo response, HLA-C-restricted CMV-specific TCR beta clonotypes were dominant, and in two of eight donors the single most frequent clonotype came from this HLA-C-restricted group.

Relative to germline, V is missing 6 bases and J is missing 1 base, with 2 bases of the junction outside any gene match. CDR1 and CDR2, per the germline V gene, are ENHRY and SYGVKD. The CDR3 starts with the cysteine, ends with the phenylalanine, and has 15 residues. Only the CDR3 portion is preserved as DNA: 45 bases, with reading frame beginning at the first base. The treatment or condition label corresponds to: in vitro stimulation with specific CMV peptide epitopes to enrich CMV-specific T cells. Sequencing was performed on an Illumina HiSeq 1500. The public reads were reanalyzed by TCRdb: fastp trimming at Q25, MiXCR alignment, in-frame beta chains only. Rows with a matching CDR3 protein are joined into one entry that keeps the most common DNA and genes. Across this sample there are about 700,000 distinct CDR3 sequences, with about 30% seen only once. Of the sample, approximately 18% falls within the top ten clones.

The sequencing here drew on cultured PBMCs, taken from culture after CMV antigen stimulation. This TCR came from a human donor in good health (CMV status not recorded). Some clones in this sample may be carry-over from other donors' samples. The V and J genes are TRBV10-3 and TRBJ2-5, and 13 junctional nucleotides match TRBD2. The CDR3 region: CAISRLAGGQETQYF. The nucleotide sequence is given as TGTGCCATCAGCCGACTAGCGGGGGGCCAAGAGACCCAGTACTTC.